Shown below are 3 T cell receptor beta chains from a single sample sequenced in a study of control samples from healthy donors and cancer patients. Profiled with immunoSEQ multiplex PCR; TCRdb holds only in-frame clones, not every one. Of about 140,000 clones in the sample, about 90% were seen once. Material: blood. Receptors originate from a man between 18 and 29 years old in good health.

CDR3 nucleotides: TGTGCCAGTAGTACGACCGGGACAGGGGGTGCCGAGCAGTACTTC. It is translated as CASSTTGTGGAEQYF. The chain has TRBV19 and TRBJ2-7; 11 bases match TRBD1. After removal of 4 bases from V and 6 bases from J, the junction contained 8 bases not matched to a gene. Germline CDR1 is LNHDA and CDR2 is SQIVND (reference sequence). The CDR3 totals 15 residues.

This chain joins TRBV7-3 and TRBJ2-3; 7 positions match TRBD2. Germline trimming cut 5 bases from V and 1 base from J; bases unmatched to any gene: 3. Looked up from germline, CDR1 is SGHTA and CDR2 is FQGTGA. This CDR3 is 14 amino acids long. The CDR3 loop is CASSRSGGTDTQYF. CDR3 bases: TGTGCCAGCAGCCGCAGCGGGGGCACAGATACGCAGTATTTT.

The chain is built from TRBV11-2 and TRBJ2-3, with D unresolved. Trimming removed 6 bases at V and 6 bases at J, with 19 bases between. This CDR3 has 15 amino acids. Germline V gene sequence: CDR1 SGHAT, CDR2 FQNNGV. CDR3 sequence reads: CASRALPGGMDTQYF. The DNA of the CDR3 is TGTGCCAGCAGGGCCCTACCGGGTGGCATGGATACGCAGTATTTT.